Described below is a single T cell receptor (beta chain) sequence and its context. The assay was immunoSEQ multiplex PCR, and TCRdb's table has in-frame clones only and misses some. The data hold around 450,000 clones, with approximately 90% observed a single time. This record belongs to a study of blood T cell repertoires in COVID-19. V lost 0 bases and J 6 bases, leaving 15 bases between the germline ends. Germline V lookup: CDR1 SGHDT, CDR2 YYEEEE. The CDR3 consists of 15 residues. The chain recombines TRBV5-6 with TRBJ1-2; D call uncertain. The sequenced sample consisted of PBMCs or T cells enriched from blood (not recorded which). The clonotype was recovered from a young woman with acute COVID-19. CDR3 DNA sequence: TGTGCCAGCAGCTTGGTGGAGGGTAGCAGCGATGGCTACACCTTC. As protein: CASSLVEGSSDGYTF.